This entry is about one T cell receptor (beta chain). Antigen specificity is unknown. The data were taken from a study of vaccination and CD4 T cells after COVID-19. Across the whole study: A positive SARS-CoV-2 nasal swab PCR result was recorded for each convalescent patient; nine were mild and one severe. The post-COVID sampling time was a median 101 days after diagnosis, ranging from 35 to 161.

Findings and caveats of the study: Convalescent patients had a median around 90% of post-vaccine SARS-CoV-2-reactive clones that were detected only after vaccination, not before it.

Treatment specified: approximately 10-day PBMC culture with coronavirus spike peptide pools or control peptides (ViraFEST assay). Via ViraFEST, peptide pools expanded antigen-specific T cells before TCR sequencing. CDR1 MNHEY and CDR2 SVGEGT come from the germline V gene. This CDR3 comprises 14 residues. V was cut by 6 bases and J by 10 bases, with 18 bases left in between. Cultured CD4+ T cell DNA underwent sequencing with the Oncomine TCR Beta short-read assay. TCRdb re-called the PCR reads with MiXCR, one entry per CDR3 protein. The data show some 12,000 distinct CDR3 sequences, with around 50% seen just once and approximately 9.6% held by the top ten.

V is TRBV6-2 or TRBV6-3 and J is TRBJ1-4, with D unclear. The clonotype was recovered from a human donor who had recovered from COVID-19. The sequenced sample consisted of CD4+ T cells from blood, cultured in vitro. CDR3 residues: CASRSLDSSGKLFF. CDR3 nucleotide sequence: TGTGCCAGCAGGAGCCTGGACTCTTCCGGAAAACTGTTTTTT.